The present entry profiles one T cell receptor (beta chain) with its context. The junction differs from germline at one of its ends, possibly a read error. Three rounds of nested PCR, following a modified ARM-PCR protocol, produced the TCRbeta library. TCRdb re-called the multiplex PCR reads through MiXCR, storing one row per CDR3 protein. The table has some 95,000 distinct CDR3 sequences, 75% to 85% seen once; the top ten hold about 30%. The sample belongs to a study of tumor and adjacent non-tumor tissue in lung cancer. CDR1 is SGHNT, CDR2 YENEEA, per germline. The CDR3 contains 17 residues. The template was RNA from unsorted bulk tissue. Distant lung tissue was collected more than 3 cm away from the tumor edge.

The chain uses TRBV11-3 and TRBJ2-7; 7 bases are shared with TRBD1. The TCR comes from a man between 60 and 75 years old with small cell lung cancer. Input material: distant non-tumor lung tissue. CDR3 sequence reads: CASSFRGDSPTVYEQNF. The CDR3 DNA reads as TGTGCCAGCAGCTTCAGAGGGGACAGCCCCACTGTCTACGAGCAGAACTTC.